Sequencing of this T cell receptor beta chain was carried out in a study of cytomegalovirus exposure and HLA in healthy donors (dated by TCRdb to about 2017). A note on the overall study: According to an earlier analysis of 587 of the donors, about 170 million T cells yielded roughly 110 million unique TCR beta sequences and about 300 Gb of sequence data. An early release covering roughly 580 HLA-typed donors comprised roughly 300 gigabases of sequencing data and tens of millions of unique TCR sequences. Among the roughly 400 genotyped donors, approximately 81% belonged to the genetic ancestry cluster associated with self-reported Caucasian donors. The aim of the study was to test whether cataloging public T cell receptors could identify signatures of past pathogen exposure. Using immunosequencing, the study profiled T cell repertoires from about 610 subjects and related those repertoires to cytomegalovirus serostatus. Besides the first cohort of 666 subjects, a separate validation cohort made up of 120 different subjects was used. High-throughput TCR immunosequencing, statistical association of individual TCRs with disease status, and machine learning were combined to predict cytomegalovirus infection status. To study patterns of TCR occurrence, a later analysis re-analyzed previously published TCR beta repertoires from around 700 donors and added high-resolution HLA genotyping. In the later analysis, no new phenotypic data were used to find candidate immune exposures; instead, reliance was placed on TCR beta sequences and their occurrence across donors. In an earlier analysis of more than 550 of the donors, high-throughput TCR beta sequencing was used to judge whether each TCR beta V gene segment behaved as functional or pseudogenic. Donor age, sex, ethnicity and CMV serostatus were compiled alongside the repertoire data. In a later genetic analysis, genome-wide SNP genotypes for about 65% of the roughly 670 donors were used, and that subset was treated as a discovery cohort. Every repertoire in the discovery cohort had been generated on one and the same sequencing platform. HLA typing covered class I and class II loci at four-digit resolution. Typing coverage varied by locus: roughly 629-630 donors for A, B, C, DRB1 and DQB1; more than 500 for DQA1; over 600 for DPA1; under 490 for DPB1. A handful of DR-DQ haplotypes were handled as single units for association and clustering because linkage in the cohort was strong. Among some 400 genotyped donors of the cohort, an average of about 240,000 unique TCR beta nucleotide sequences were sequenced per donor, around 18% of them non-productive. Broad study findings and their caveats: Because counts were too low, seventeen rarely observed V segments, including chromosome 9 orphons, were excluded from the earlier analysis of 587 of the donors. In a later genetic analysis, a missense DCLRE1C variant was associated with V-gene and J-gene trimming of TCR beta chains, and the association was replicated in an independent cohort. Specific HLA alleles were associated with around 18,000 TCR beta sequences at a false discovery rate of 0.05 in a later analysis. Assigning TCR associations to individual alleles was difficult when HLA alleles, especially DR and DQ, strongly co-occurred. A few of the identified cytomegalovirus-associated TCR beta chains were confirmed in vitro to be specific for cytomegalovirus antigens. Most TCR sequences were observed very rarely across donors, whereas some public TCRs were present in many individuals. HLA typing was unavailable for some donors at each locus, so association tests used only the typed subset. According to the authors, the approach could potentially be generalized to other disease states and immunological phenotypes. In a later analysis, several top co-occurrence clusters were reported to appear linked to parvovirus B19, influenza, CMV and Epstein-Barr virus. Broadly in line with IMGT annotations, most TCR beta V segments showed up in productive rearrangements about 87% or about 30% of the time in an earlier analysis of several hundred of the donors. Compared with the roughly 700-donor mean, donors in an Asian-associated ancestry cluster had fewer N-insertions in productive TCRs, according to a later genetic analysis. The cohort was sequenced for TCR beta chains only, and without alpha or paired-chain data the features that could be detected were limited. Presence/absence analyses assumed roughly uniform sequencing depth across donors, an assumption that may not hold. In a later analysis, the rate of TCR association differed among HLA loci, with DRB1 alleles having the most associated TCRs and HLA-C alleles having the fewest. The study gave a list of over 150 TCR beta chains associated with cytomegalovirus. Linkage disequilibrium might explain the correlated functional status among segregating V segments, but an unknown experimental factor could not be ruled out. The classifier was reported to diagnose cytomegalovirus status with high specificity and sensitivity in both the original cohort and the validation cohort. A further reported finding was that TCR beta sequences accurately predicted the HLA-A and HLA-B alleles for most subjects in the first cohort. Immune exposure information for the cohort was limited to CMV serostatus. According to a later analysis, most CMV-associated TCR beta chains appeared to be HLA-restricted, and the HLA associations seemed to be driven largely by CMV exposure. Compared with equally common non-associated chains, HLA-associated TCR beta chains in a later analysis were more clonally expanded and had lower generation probabilities. A group of highly shared sequence variants was considered likely to be a technical artifact of the sequencing pipeline.

This clone was counted between two and nine times. Its antigen target is currently unknown. It has no much larger one-base neighbor in the sample; base qualities were not kept. The cohort comprised around 690 healthy bone marrow donors. At the time of sampling, all cohort members were nominally healthy, though unrecorded immune exposures were likely present. CMV serostatus was recorded as positive for 250 to 300 and negative for about 50% of the 666 cohort members, whereas no CMV serostatus was recorded for the donor in question. Each donor provided a peripheral blood sample, and peripheral blood mononuclear cells were used for TCR beta sequencing. Genomic DNA extraction from the blood cell samples was performed with the Qiagen DNeasy Blood Extraction Kit. Libraries were prepared through the immunoSEQ multiplex PCR assay. A mixture of 60 forward primers for TCR Vbeta segments and 13 reverse primers for TCR Jbeta segments was used in the multiplex PCR. The CDR3 region of rearranged TCR beta genes was amplified from genomic DNA with a multiplex PCR assay. The amplified TCR beta libraries were sequenced on the Illumina HiSeq System as 87-base-pair reads. Per the authors' processing: In a later analysis, roughly 80 million unique TCR beta chains were counted across the approximately 620 repertoires, and roughly 11 million of these chains were shared by at least two donors. Raw reads were error-corrected and collapsed into unique sequences with a nearest-neighbor algorithm that merged closely related sequences to remove PCR and sequencing errors. Alignment of CDR3 sequences to IMGT reference sequences was used to assign V, D and J gene segments. For a sequence to be retained, a match of at least six nucleotides was required to both a V gene segment and a J gene segment. A rearrangement counted as productive if the CDR3 had no stop codons and remained in frame with V and J, and every other rearrangement counted as non-productive. CDR3 was defined by IMGT convention, running from the second conserved V-encoded cysteine to the conserved J-encoded phenylalanine. The earlier analysis of about 590 of the donors excluded sequences that lacked an unambiguous match to a single V gene segment. In an earlier analysis of several hundred of the donors, a V segment was called functional when productive rearrangements were above 56.7%, and segregating when the standard deviation between donors exceeded 5%. A statistical classification framework was built to diagnose cytomegalovirus status from the catalog of TCR beta chain sequences. A later analysis assigned V and J genes by comparing TCR nucleotide sequences with IMGT/GENE-DB human TR gene sequences. Using the TCRdist pipeline, a later analysis assigned CDR3 sequences along with most-parsimonious VDJ recombination scenarios. In a later analysis, each TCR beta chain was defined by its CDR3 amino acid sequence together with its V-gene family, and reads without a unique V-gene family were excluded. As a way to deal with suspected cross-contamination and a sequencing artifact, a later analysis dropped 640 or so nucleotide sequences that were highly shared and had low generation probability. For each public chain, a later analysis derived a clonal expansion index from normalized ranks of inferred template counts within each repertoire. In a later analysis, generation probabilities were computed using a VDJ recombination model fitted to out-of-frame rearrangements, and the results were checked against IGoR. Hypergeometric tests were used in a later analysis to score TCR-TCR, TCR-HLA and TCR-CMV co-occurrence, with a repertoire-size bias correction applied to the TCR pairs. In a later analysis, false discovery rates were estimated by permuting HLA or CMV assignments 20 times. In a later analysis, co-occurring TCRs were grouped using DBSCAN, with TCRdist sequence similarity added in when clustering inside HLA-allele-positive subsets. Repertoires with fewer than 30,000 or more than 120,000 public chains, plus five repertoires with anomalous nucleotide sharing, were excluded from co-occurrence clustering. In its TCRdb copy, this immuneACCESS table keeps in-frame sequences only and misses some clones. Where compared with another copy, unresolved V genes explain less than half of these, and the others have no known cause. V and J calls and clone size are copied from that table; D and trimming were computed from the DNA. In this sample the table shows over 90,000 clones, about three fifths of which occur a single time. Approximately 4.3% of the sample rests with the top ten.

This clonotype was sampled from a human donor in good health. What was sequenced was PBMCs.

The nucleotide sequence reads as follows: TGTGCCAGCAGCCCGAGGGGAGGGAGTAATGAGCAGTTCTTC. Its coded protein is CASSPRGGSNEQFF. The rearrangement combines TRBV5-4 with TRBJ2-1; 7 junctional bases match TRBD2. Spanning cysteine to phenylalanine, the CDR3 consists of 14 amino acids. Only the CDR3 portion is preserved as DNA: 42 bases, with reading frame beginning at the first base. The germline V and J ends show losses of 4 bases and 7 bases respectively, and no gene match explains 8 bases of the junction. According to the germline V gene (reference sequence), CDR1 reads SGHNT and CDR2 reads YYREEE.